One T cell receptor (beta chain) is described in this entry. Its antigen remains unidentified. There are no base qualities to consult, and no much larger clone falls within one base. This sample was included in a study of blood T cell repertoires in COVID-19 (TCRdb year 2020). Concerning the study at large: Samples from collaborators originated in the United States, Italy and Spain and spanned both the acute and convalescent phases of COVID-19. The prospective study material was composed of cDNA or gDNA derived from T cells, B-cell-depleted T cells, or PBMCs. Subjects who had been exposed to COVID-19, were actively infected with it, or had recovered from it provided the deeply sampled blood TCRbeta repertoires that made up the dataset. The repertoires were released in a freely available public database intended as a resource for research on the immune response to SARS-CoV-2. The samples were drawn from the first 160 participants of the ongoing ImmuneRACE study and from 1,254 subjects provided by 6 global collaborators. Sample metadata almost always included a de-identified subject ID, COVID-19 status, age in years and sex. HLA class I and class II types, where available, came from metadata supplied by the sample provider rather than from assay-based typing.

The collaborating institutions used their own protocols to collect whole blood in K2EDTA tubes. For TCRbeta analysis, collaborators shipped samples as frozen whole blood, isolated PBMCs, or DNA extracted from either of those sample types. TCRbeta CDR3 regions were amplified from genomic DNA using the immunoSEQ Assay, a bias-controlled multiplex PCR. The authors' analysis ran thus. Within the assay, amplification of reference gene primers was used to estimate how many nucleated cells each sample contained. Sequence reads were collapsed and filtered to measure the absolute abundance of every unique TCRbeta CDR3 rearrangement. For each sample, productive Simpson clonality was calculated by taking the square root of Simpson's diversity index across productive rearrangements. TCRdb mirrors the immuneACCESS table, restricted to in-frame sequences. Some clones are absent from its copies; in checked studies, under half trace to an unresolved V gene, and the reason for the others is unknown. D and trimming were read from the DNA, whereas the V and J calls and clone size are those reported in that table. Recorded for this sample are roughly 87,000 clones; over 80% of them occurred a single time. Of the sample, roughly 2.1% falls within the top ten clones.

Study-wide findings and limitations: Clinical and demographic metadata were provided uncurated, with the amount varying by source and participant.

Specimen: peripheral blood. The TCR was taken from a woman aged 65 to 85 with acute or convalescent COVID-19.

The CDR3 protein sequence reads: CASSFGGGSYNEQFF. The DNA is TGCGCCAGCAGCTTCGGCGGGGGTTCCTACAATGAGCAGTTCTTC. Recombination connected TRBV5-1 to TRBJ2-1, with 7 bases matching TRBD2. The germline V gene gives CDR1 as SGHRS and CDR2 as YFSETQ. For this chain, trimming is 2 bases at the V end and 1 base at the J end, and the number of junction bases without a gene match is 3. Including the terminal cysteine and phenylalanine, the CDR3 comprises 15 residues. Only the CDR3 DNA stays, 45 bases, in frame from base 1.